This is a list of T cell receptor beta chains from one sample in a study of CD8 T cells in ankylosing spondylitis. TCRdb passed the 5' RACE reads through MiXCR, listing each CDR3 protein once. The data hold 650,000 to 800,000 distinct CDR3 sequences, with around a fifth observed a single time. Sequencing was carried out using blood, either unsorted or a sorted T cell fraction (not recorded which). These TCRs come from a male donor with ankylosing spondylitis. Each CDR3 is given with its conserved first and last residue. The D gene is left open where the match is weak. Size is omitted from some rows. Given values are once, few, many or a class for expanded clones.

V: TRBV7-9
size: .
J: TRBJ1-1
D: TRBD1
CDR3: CASSLGTGESSEAFF
DNA: TGTGCCAGCAGCTTAGGTACAGGGGAGTCGTCTGAAGCTTTCTTT

V: TRBV4-2
size: few
J: TRBJ2-2
D: TRBD1
CDR3: CASSLARRSGGVRNTGELFF
DNA: TGTGCCAGCAGCCTCGCCCGGAGGTCAGGGGGCGTGAGAAACACCGGGGAGCTGTTTTTT

V: TRBV7-8
size: few
J: TRBJ2-1
D: TRBD1
CDR3: CASSLDRGPYNEQFF
DNA: TGTGCCAGCAGCTTAGATAGGGGGCCCTACAATGAGCAGTTCTTC

V: TRBV9
size: .
J: TRBJ2-3
D: .
CDR3: CASSVGASPDTQYF
DNA: TGTGCCAGCAGCGTAGGAGCTAGCCCAGATACGCAGTATTTT

V: TRBV4-1
size: .
J: TRBJ2-2
D: TRBD2
CDR3: CASSQWGLAGSNTGELFF
DNA: TGCGCCAGCAGCCAATGGGGACTAGCGGGATCGAACACCGGGGAGCTGTTTTTT

V: TRBV20-1
size: few
J: TRBJ2-2
D: .
CDR3: CSARGQNTGELFF
DNA: TGCAGTGCTAGGGGCCAGAACACCGGGGAGCTGTTTTTT

V: TRBV3-1
size: .
J: TRBJ2-1
D: .
CDR3: CASSQVVAQVYNEQFF
DNA: TGTGCCAGCAGCCAAGTAGTGGCACAGGTATACAATGAGCAGTTCTTC

V: TRBV6-1
size: .
J: TRBJ1-5
D: .
CDR3: CASRRDAGQPQHF
DNA: TGTGCCAGCAGGAGGGACGCCGGTCAGCCCCAGCATTTT

V: TRBV28
size: .
J: TRBJ2-3
D: TRBD2
CDR3: CASSLRTSGGADTQYF
DNA: TGTGCCAGCAGCCTGCGGACTAGCGGGGGGGCAGATACGCAGTATTTT

V: TRBV7-9
size: few
J: TRBJ2-7
D: TRBD1
CDR3: CASRGQLYEQYF
DNA: TGTGCCAGCAGGGGACAGCTCTACGAGCAGTACTTC

V: TRBV4-1
size: few
J: TRBJ1-1
D: .
CDR3: CASSPLAGNTEAFF
DNA: TGCGCCAGCAGCCCCCTCGCGGGGAACACTGAAGCTTTCTTT

V: TRBV2
size: .
J: TRBJ1-2
D: TRBD1
CDR3: CASRMTGVNYGYTF
DNA: TGTGCCAGCAGGATGACAGGGGTCAACTATGGCTACACCTTC

V: TRBV20-1
size: .
J: TRBJ1-2
D: .
CDR3: CSATRGGSQANYGYTF
DNA: TGCAGTGCTACCCGGGGGGGTTCCCAAGCTAACTATGGCTACACCTTC

V: TRBV5-1
size: many
J: TRBJ1-1
D: TRBD1
CDR3: CASSRTGETEAFF
DNA: TGCGCCAGCAGCCGGACAGGGGAGACTGAAGCTTTCTTT

V: TRBV20-1
size: .
J: TRBJ1-1
D: .
CDR3: CSARDMGFPEAFF
DNA: TGCAGTGCTAGAGATATGGGGTTCCCTGAAGCTTTCTTT

V: TRBV12-3/TRBV12-4
size: .
J: TRBJ2-1
D: TRBD1
CDR3: CATADRGPNEQFF
DNA: TGTGCCACCGCGGACAGGGGGCCCAATGAGCAGTTCTTC

V: TRBV30
size: .
J: TRBJ2-7
D: .
CDR3: CAWSVGSRGPYEQYF
DNA: TGTGCCTGGAGTGTGGGTTCGCGGGGACCCTACGAGCAGTACTTC

V: TRBV7-6
size: .
J: TRBJ1-3
D: .
CDR3: CASSYREAGNTIYF
DNA: TGTGCCAGCAGCTACAGGGAGGCTGGAAACACCATATATTTT

V: TRBV5-1
size: .
J: TRBJ1-6
D: .
CDR3: CASSLVRGNNSPLHF
DNA: TGCGCCAGCAGCTTGGTTAGGGGAAATAATTCACCCCTCCACTTT

V: TRBV18
size: .
J: TRBJ2-1
D: .
CDR3: CASSPPRANLYNEQFF
DNA: TGTGCCAGCTCACCACCGAGAGCGAACCTTTACAATGAGCAGTTCTTC

V: TRBV3-1
size: .
J: TRBJ2-5
D: .
CDR3: CASRGPGETQYF
DNA: TGTGCCAGCCGGGGCCCGGGGGAGACCCAGTACTTC

V: TRBV11-1
size: few
J: TRBJ2-1
D: TRBD2
CDR3: CASSSTILTSGGEYNEQFF
DNA: TGTGCCAGCAGCTCAACTATATTGACTAGCGGGGGGGAATACAATGAGCAGTTCTTC

V: TRBV27
size: few
J: TRBJ2-7
D: TRBD1
CDR3: CASSLVTGGLYEQYF
DNA: TGTGCCAGCAGTTTAGTAACAGGGGGTTTATACGAGCAGTACTTC

V: TRBV24-1
size: few
J: TRBJ2-1
D: .
CDR3: CATSDQGYNEQFF
DNA: TGTGCCACCAGTGACCAGGGATACAATGAGCAGTTCTTC

V: TRBV27
size: .
J: TRBJ2-7
D: .
CDR3: CASSLIQGREQYF
DNA: TGTGCCAGCAGTTTAATACAGGGTCGCGAGCAGTACTTC

V: TRBV5-1
size: few
J: TRBJ2-5
D: TRBD1
CDR3: CASSPMGTGGRETQYF
DNA: TGCGCCAGCAGCCCCATGGGGACAGGGGGCCGCGAGACCCAGTACTTC

V: TRBV11-3
size: few
J: TRBJ2-2
D: .
CDR3: CASSLDISAVNTGELFF
DNA: TGTGCCAGCAGCTTAGATATCTCCGCGGTGAACACCGGGGAGCTGTTTTTT

V: TRBV5-1
size: .
J: TRBJ2-7
D: TRBD2
CDR3: CASSLALAGPSFSYEQYF
DNA: TGCGCCAGCAGCTTGGCGCTAGCGGGTCCCAGCTTTTCCTACGAGCAGTACTTC

V: TRBV3-1
size: few
J: TRBJ1-5
D: TRBD1
CDR3: CASSQGSGTGPEPQHF
DNA: TGTGCCAGCAGCCAAGGGAGCGGGACAGGGCCGGAGCCCCAGCATTTT

V: TRBV7-6
size: few
J: TRBJ1-4
D: .
CDR3: CASSLTSATNEKLFF
DNA: TGTGCCAGCAGCTTAACATCCGCAACTAATGAAAAACTGTTTTTT

V: TRBV7-3
size: few
J: TRBJ2-2
D: .
CDR3: CASSLKGRAGELFF
DNA: TGTGCCAGCAGCTTAAAGGGACGCGCCGGGGAGCTGTTTTTT